Each of the 16 T cell receptor beta chains below was sequenced from the same sample in a study of blood T cells in healthy people across ages. Sample-barcoded 5' priming and a J-beta primer mix drove a second PCR of roughly 7 to 11 cycles. A single record per CDR3 protein comes from TCRdb applying MiXCR to the 5' RACE reads. The sample consists of some 710,000 distinct CDR3 sequences, around 50% of them appearing once. Sample: blood. These TCRs come from a man older than 75 in good health.

The V and J genes are TRBV6-6 and TRBJ2-3; 8 bases line up with TRBD2. The CDR3 spans 14 residues. V was pared by 8 bases and J by 3 bases, with 7 bases of the junction left unmatched. The germline V gene encodes CDR1 MNHNY and CDR2 SVGAGI (reference sequence). The CDR3 is CASGRGGETDTQYF. The CDR3 region has the DNA TGTGCCAGCGGACGGGGGGGCGAGACAGATACGCAGTATTTT.

This clonotype was detected a few times. This chain joins TRBV29-1 and TRBJ2-1; 11 bases fit TRBD2. The trim removed 7 bases at V and 4 bases at J, leaving 15 bases unmatched. Germline V CDR1 and CDR2: SQVTM, ANQGSEA. This CDR3 contains 17 residues. CDR3 protein: CSAPVENSGRGYNEQFF. CDR3 nucleotide sequence: TGCAGCGCCCCGGTTGAGAATAGCGGGAGGGGGTACAATGAGCAGTTCTTC.

Comment on this clonotype: This clone may be a read error of a much larger clone one base away. The genes are TRBV3-1 and TRBJ2-1; 14 bases fit TRBD2. Germline V CDR1 and CDR2: LGHDT, YNNKEL (reference sequence). J gave up 10 bases and V 3 bases, and 8 bases lay outside the gene matches. The CDR3 is 16 residues long. CDR3 nucleotide sequence: TGTGCCAGCAGCCATACGACTAGCGGGAGGGTCTACGAGCAGTTCTTC. Residues: CASSHTTSGRVYEQFF.

The CDR3, as DNA: TGTGCCAGCAGCTGGGGGGGGAGTGAGACCCAGTACTTC. It is translated as CASSWGGSETQYF. This chain joins TRBV5-6 and TRBJ2-5; 7 bases line up with TRBD2. The V segment lost 3 bases and the J segment 5 bases; nucleotides outside the gene matches: 4. From germline, CDR1 is SGHDT and CDR2 YYEEEE. This CDR3 is 13 amino acids long.

The chain uses TRBV12-3 or TRBV12-4 and TRBJ1-3, with D maybe TRBD1 (5 bases). This CDR3 has 14 amino acids. The V and J ends lost 6 bases and 3 bases respectively, with 12 bases between them. CDR3 DNA: TGTGCCAGCAGGGCGGGGCCCTTTGGAAACACCATATATTTT. This encodes CASRAGPFGNTIYF.

The chain links TRBV20-1 to TRBJ2-5; D gene uncertain. V was clipped by 1 base and J by 11 bases, with 23 bases between them. The CDR3 totals 15 residues. CDR1 DFQATT and CDR2 SNEGSKA come from the germline V gene (reference sequence). The CDR3 DNA sequence: TGCAGTGCTAGAGTTTCCCTCCCTTTCGAGCATGAGCAGTACTTC. It codes for CSARVSLPFEHEQYF.

The chain combines TRBV30 with TRBJ1-1, with D uncertain. Germline CDR1 is GTSNPN and CDR2 is SVGIG (reference sequence). This CDR3 is built from 13 residues. The CDR3 reads CARKTDVRTEAFF. The CDR3 bases are TGTGCTCGAAAGACCGATGTTCGAACTGAAGCTTTCTTT.

The chain employs TRBV29-1 and TRBJ2-3, with a tentative D call TRBD2 (6 bases). The CDR3 runs 14 residues. V shed 5 bases and J shed 3 bases, with 15 bases lying between them. The germline gives CDR1 SQVTM, CDR2 ANQGSEA. As DNA, the CDR3 is TGCAGCGTTTTCGGGGACTCGCGGACAGATACGCAGTATTTT. Translating it yields CSVFGDSRTDTQYF.

This clonotype was counted many times. The chain couples TRBV12-3 or TRBV12-4 to TRBJ2-3; no reliable D call. The ends were cut back, 6 bases at V and 2 bases at J, with 6 bases in the middle. The CDR3 runs to 12 residues. CDR3: CASSHTTDTQYF. The CDR3, as DNA: TGTGCCAGCAGCCACACCACAGATACGCAGTATTTT.

This clonotype was picked up many times. The chain employs TRBV5-1 and TRBJ2-1; 9 bases are shared with TRBD1. Germline CDR1 reads SGHRS; CDR2 reads YFSETQ. The CDR3 spans 16 residues. Germline trimming cut 3 bases from V and 0 bases from J; bases unmatched to any gene: 4. CDR3 sequence reads: CASSWGDRASYNEQFF. The CDR3, as DNA: TGCGCCAGCAGCTGGGGGGACAGGGCCTCCTACAATGAGCAGTTCTTC.

This clonotype occurred many times. This chain's CDR3 is CASRGSGTSYEQYF. The CDR3 DNA follows: TGTGCCAGCAGGGGTAGCGGGACATCCTACGAGCAGTACTTC. This chain links TRBV12-3 or TRBV12-4 with TRBJ2-7, with 8 positions matching TRBD2. The trim removed 6 bases at V and 1 base at J, leaving 5 bases unmatched. The CDR3 has 14 amino acids.

There are a few counts of this clonotype. This chain connects TRBV29-1 to TRBJ2-3, with TRBD2 matching over 9 bases. The CDR3 spans 15 residues. Trimming took 3 bases from V and 4 from J; bases not matched to a gene: 8. Germline V lookup: CDR1 SQVTM, CDR2 ANQGSEA. DNA of the CDR3: TGCAGCGTTGATTCTCCGGCGGGAGGGCCAGATACGCAGTATTTT. Protein product: CSVDSPAGGPDTQYF.

The V call is TRBV28, the J call TRBJ1-2, with 12 bases that match TRBD1. The germline V gene encodes CDR1 MDHEN and CDR2 SYDVKM. The CDR3 totals 14 residues. The V segment lost 8 bases and the J segment 4 bases; nucleotides outside the gene matches: 5. CDR3 in amino acids: CASWDRGHGYGYTF. CDR3 in DNA: TGTGCCAGCTGGGACAGGGGGCATGGCTATGGCTACACCTTC.

V gene TRBV20-1 combines with J gene TRBJ2-7; 9 nucleotides line up with TRBD1. CDR1 is DFQATT and CDR2 is SNEGSKA in the germline V gene (reference sequence). Trimming cost V 2 bases and J 3 bases; bases outside gene matches: 5. The CDR3 has 14 residues. The chain's CDR3 is CSARTGGGYYEQYF. The CDR3 nucleotides read TGCAGTGCTAGAACAGGGGGCGGCTACTACGAGCAGTACTTC.

Comment on this clonotype: A much larger clonotype is one base distant, so this may be a read error. The V and J genes are TRBV6-2 or TRBV6-3 and TRBJ2-1, with D perhaps TRBD2 (5 bases). The CDR3 loop spans 18 amino acids. Germline CDR1 is MNHEY and CDR2 is SVGEGT. CDR3 amino acids: CANSFFRSHFGNDNEQFF. The CDR3 bases are TGTGCCAACAGTTTCTTTCGCTCACATTTCGGGAACGACAATGAGCAGTTCTTC.

This chain uses TRBV5-6 with TRBJ2-2; D is possibly TRBD2 (5 bases). Trimming took 4 bases from V and 2 from J, leaving 12 bases between them. The CDR3 runs 15 residues. CDR1 and CDR2 (germline): SGHDT, YYEEEE. CDR3 amino acids: CASSTDGINTGELFF. CDR3 in DNA: TGTGCCAGCAGCACGGACGGGATAAACACCGGGGAGCTGTTTTTT.